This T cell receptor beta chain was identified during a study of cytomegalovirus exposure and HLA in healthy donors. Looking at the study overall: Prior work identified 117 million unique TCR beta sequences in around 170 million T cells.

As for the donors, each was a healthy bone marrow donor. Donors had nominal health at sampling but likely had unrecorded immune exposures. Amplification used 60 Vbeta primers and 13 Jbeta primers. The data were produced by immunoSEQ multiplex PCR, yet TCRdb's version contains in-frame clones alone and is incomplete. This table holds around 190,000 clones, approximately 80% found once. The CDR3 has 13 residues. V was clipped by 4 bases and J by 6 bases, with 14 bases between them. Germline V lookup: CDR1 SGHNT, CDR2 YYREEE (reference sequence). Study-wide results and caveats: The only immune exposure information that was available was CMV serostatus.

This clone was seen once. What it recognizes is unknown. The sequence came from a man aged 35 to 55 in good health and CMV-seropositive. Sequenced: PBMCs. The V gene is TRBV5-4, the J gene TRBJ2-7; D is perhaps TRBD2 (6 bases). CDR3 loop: CASSTDYAGEQYF. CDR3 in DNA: TGTGCCAGCAGCACGGACTATGCGGGCGAGCAGTACTTC.